Each of the 12 T cell receptor beta chains below was sequenced from the same sample in a study of blood T cell repertoires in COVID-19. The protocol was immunoSEQ multiplex PCR, while the TCRdb copy is restricted to in-frame clones and leaves out a portion. Among approximately 490,000 clones listed, 75% to 90% were seen once. The sequenced sample consisted of PBMCs or T cells enriched from blood (not recorded which). All receptors derive from a woman between 55 and 75 years old who had recovered from COVID-19.

This chain links TRBV15 with TRBJ1-1; possible D gene TRBD1, 5 bases. This CDR3 spans 14 amino acids. Between the trimmed V and J ends, which lost 6 bases and 4 bases, there was a span of 15 bases. Germline CDR1 reads LNHNV; CDR2 reads YYDKDF (reference sequence). This CDR3 reads CATRGVTPSTEAFF. The CDR3 DNA reads as TGTGCCACCAGAGGGGTAACCCCCAGCACTGAAGCTTTCTTT.

This chain connects TRBV6-5 to TRBJ2-7; TRBD1 matches at 10 bases. The CDR3 spans 14 residues. V shed 0 bases and J 6 bases; nucleotides not matched to a gene: 2. The germline gives CDR1 MNHEY, CDR2 SVGAGI. The CDR3 DNA is TGTGCCAGCAGTTACTCCAGGACAGGGGGCGAGCAGTACGTC. Protein sequence: CASSYSRTGGEQYV.

The chain recombines TRBV5-1 with TRBJ2-3; 7 bases agree with TRBD2. V lost 0 bases, J lost 0 bases, and 7 bases stayed unmatched. The CDR3 has 17 residues. Germline V lookup: CDR1 SGHRS, CDR2 YFSETQ. DNA for the CDR3: TGCGCCAGCAGCTTGGGGCGGGTAGCGGGTAGCACAGATACGCAGTATTTT. This sequence encodes CASSLGRVAGSTDTQYF.

V usage is TRBV18 and J usage is TRBJ2-2, with 13 bases aligning to TRBD2. Germline V gene data show CDR1 as KGHSH and CDR2 as LQKENI. V dropped 3 bases and J dropped 7; count of bases not matched to a gene: 14. There are 19 residues in the CDR3. This chain's CDR3 is CASSPPSTSGGNLYGELFF. The CDR3 DNA is TGTGCCAGCTCACCCCCGTCGACTAGCGGGGGGAACCTTTACGGGGAGCTGTTTTTT.

A single count supports this clone. The genes are TRBV6-4 and TRBJ1-2; a weak D match, TRBD1 (5 bases). The CDR3 is 13 residues long. Germline-derived CDR1 and CDR2 are MRHNA and SNTAGT. V was shortened by 3 bases and J by 7 bases, with 12 bases between the two germline ends. The chain's CDR3 is CASSERSGLGYTF. The CDR3 DNA follows: TGTGCCAGCAGTGAAAGGTCAGGGCTTGGCTACACCTTC.

This chain connects TRBV6-5 to TRBJ1-3; maybe TRBD1 (5 bases). The CDR3 runs to 12 residues. Trimming cost V 7 bases and J 3 bases, with 7 bases left between them. CDR1 and CDR2 (germline): MNHEY, SVGAGI. This CDR3 is CASMGGGNTIYF. In DNA form, the CDR3 reads TGTGCCAGCATGGGGGGTGGAAACACCATATATTTT.

This sequence joins TRBV19 and TRBJ1-1; no reliable D call. The germline V gene encodes CDR1 LNHDA and CDR2 SQIVND (reference sequence). The CDR3 has 13 residues. The V end lost 6 bases, the J end lost 1 base, and 9 bases lay between the germline ends. The CDR3 loop reads CASSLGRNTEAFF. CDR3 nucleotide sequence: TGTGCCAGTAGCCTAGGGAGGAACACTGAAGCTTTCTTT.

The chain uses TRBV14 and TRBJ2-1, with D unclear. V lost 4 bases to trimming and J lost 4 bases, with 14 bases between them. CDR3 length: 15 residues. CDR1 is SGHDN and CDR2 is FVKESK in the germline V gene. This chain's CDR3 is CASSPFPSVYNEQFF. Written as DNA, the CDR3 is TGTGCCAGCAGCCCATTCCCCTCAGTATACAATGAGCAGTTCTTC.

The chain uses TRBV12-1 and TRBJ1-2; no DNA check was done on the table's D call, TRBD1. TRBV12-1 is a listed pseudogene. The CDR3 totals 12 residues. The CDR3 DNA follows: TGTGCCAGCAGCTTTAGGGGGCGAGGCTACACCTTC. Encoded protein: CASSFRGRGYTF.

The rearrangement joins TRBV30 to TRBJ2-7; perhaps TRBD2 as D (6 bases). The CDR3 consists of 14 residues. CDR1 and CDR2 from the germline V gene are GTSNPN and SVGIG (reference sequence). V lost 0 bases, J lost 0 bases, and 9 bases lay in between. For the CDR3, the DNA is TGTGCCTGGAGTGTTGGAGGGAGCTCCTACGAGCAGTACGTC. Its protein is CAWSVGGSSYEQYV.

In the case of this clone: Other DNA sequences in this sample translate to the same CDR3. The chain uses TRBV7-9 and TRBJ2-1, with a possible D match to TRBD2 (6 bases). The V end lost 5 bases, the J end lost 0 bases, and 11 bases lay between the germline ends. Per germline, CDR1 SEHNR and CDR2 FQNEAQ (reference sequence). This CDR3 spans 15 amino acids. DNA of the CDR3: TGTGCCAGCAGCCCCCGGGGGAGCTCCTACAATGAGCAGTTCTTC. It translates to CASSPRGSSYNEQFF.

V and J are TRBV11-2 and TRBJ1-5; D gene uncertain. The V end was cut by 5 bases, the J end by 4 bases, with 9 bases between. The CDR3 runs 13 residues. CDR1 and CDR2 from the germline V gene are SGHAT and FQNNGV. This CDR3 is CASSPAGNQPQHF. The CDR3 DNA follows: TGTGCCAGCAGCCCCGCAGGAAATCAGCCCCAGCATTTT.